Each of the 17 T cell receptor beta chains below was sequenced from the same sample in a study of T cell responses to AZD1222 COVID-19 vaccine. Clones were read by immunoSEQ multiplex PCR, and TCRdb kept only the in-frame ones, dropping some. The table lists 120,000 to 150,000 clones, 75% to 95% of them singletons. The sequencing here drew on peripheral blood, taken on day 0 of MenACWY control vaccination. These receptors all stem from an adult in good health.

The chain uses TRBV20-1 and TRBJ2-1; no clear D gene. CDR1 DFQATT and CDR2 SNEGSKA come from the germline V gene (reference sequence). The CDR3 consists of 15 residues. The V gene lost 3 bases and the J gene lost 3 bases, with 15 bases spanning the gap. The CDR3: CSASVKDHLYNEQFF. CDR3 in DNA: TGCAGTGCTAGTGTTAAGGACCACCTCTACAATGAGCAGTTCTTC.

The rearrangement uses TRBV19 and TRBJ2-7; D is uncertain. Deletions cut 4 bases from V and 0 bases from J, with 7 bases between. Looked up from germline, CDR1 is LNHDA and CDR2 is SQIVND (reference sequence). This CDR3 has 13 amino acids. In DNA, the CDR3 is TGTGCCAGTAGTACCCAAGACTCCTACGAGCAGTACTTC. Protein: CASSTQDSYEQYF. Complete variable domain (other parts from reference TRBV19 and TRBJ2-7): DGGITQSPKYLFRKEGQNVTLSCEQNLNHDAMYWYRQDPGQGLRLIYYSQIVNDFQKGDIAEGYSVSREKKESFPLTVTSAQKNPTAFYLCASSTQDSYEQYFGPGTRLTVT.

The chain joins TRBV5-1 to TRBJ2-7; D is uncertain. Trimming left V 1 base short and J 7 bases short, with 12 bases between. This CDR3 has 13 amino acids. Germline V CDR1 and CDR2: SGHRS, YFSETQ. The CDR3 region is CASSLSGNREQYF. The CDR3 bases are TGCGCCAGCAGCTTGAGTGGAAATCGGGAGCAGTACTTC.

This chain links TRBV6-6 with TRBJ2-1, with TRBD1 as a possible D gene (6 bases). Germline V gene lookup returns CDR1 MNHNY and CDR2 SVGAGI (reference sequence). Trimming stripped 6 bases from V and 1 base from J, with 13 bases between. The CDR3 runs to 15 residues. This CDR3 is CASRQTGSSYNEQFF. Written as DNA, the CDR3 is TGTGCCAGCAGGCAAACAGGGTCTTCCTACAATGAGCAGTTCTTC.

The gene calls are TRBV7-9 and TRBJ1-2; 8 nucleotides match TRBD1. This CDR3 has 15 residues. Germline V CDR1 and CDR2: SEHNR, FQNEAQ (reference sequence). V shed 4 bases and J 4 bases; nucleotides not matched to a gene: 8. CDR3 sequence (DNA): TGTGCCAGCAGCTCCCAGGGACAGGCTTCCTATGGCTACACCTTC. This sequence encodes CASSSQGQASYGYTF.

The chain has TRBV28 and TRBJ1-2; possibly TRBD1 for D (5 bases). The germline V and J ends were trimmed by 6 bases and 1 base, with 9 bases remaining between them. The CDR3 length is 13 residues. Germline V gene data show CDR1 as MDHEN and CDR2 as SYDVKM. The CDR3 spells CASSPTDNYGYTF. As DNA, the CDR3 is TGTGCCAGCAGCCCGACAGATAACTATGGCTACACCTTC.

The chain carries TRBV11-2 and TRBJ2-3, with TRBD1 identical over 8 bases. Germline lookup yields CDR1 SGHAT and CDR2 FQNNGV. After removal of 6 bases from V and 7 bases from J, the junction contained 6 bases not matched to a gene. The length of the CDR3 is 13 residues. CDR3 amino acids: CASSITGGHTQYF. The CDR3 DNA reads as TGTGCCAGCAGTATTACAGGGGGACATACGCAGTATTTT.

V is TRBV30 and J is TRBJ1-3; D is unresolved. Trimming removed 4 bases at V and 5 bases at J, with 9 bases between. The CDR3 has 12 amino acids. The germline gives CDR1 GTSNPN, CDR2 SVGIG (reference sequence). The CDR3 loop is CAWNPFRNTIYF. The CDR3 DNA reads TGTGCCTGGAACCCCTTTAGAAACACCATATATTTT.

This chain joins TRBV7-9 and TRBJ1-2, with TRBD1 as a possible D gene (5 bases). Trimming removed 2 bases at V and 3 bases at J, with 22 bases between. This CDR3 has 18 amino acids. Germline CDR1 SEHNR, CDR2 FQNEAQ (reference sequence). The CDR3: CASSLSIAGTLLDYGYTF. The CDR3 DNA reads as TGTGCCAGCAGCTTATCGATCGCCGGGACCCTACTCGACTATGGCTACACCTTC.

V and J are TRBV5-1 and TRBJ2-1; D gene ambiguous. The CDR3 covers 12 residues. Germline CDR1 reads SGHRS; CDR2 reads YFSETQ. V lost 3 bases to trimming and J lost 7 bases, with 8 bases between them. The CDR3 coding sequence is TGCGCCAGCAGCTACGACGGGAATGAGCAGTTCTTC. It translates to CASSYDGNEQFF.

By frequency in the sample, this clone is medium-sized. This chain uses TRBV5-1 with TRBJ1-1, with TRBD1 as a possible D gene (5 bases). Germline V gene sequence: CDR1 SGHRS, CDR2 YFSETQ. V was clipped by 0 bases and J by 2 bases, with 11 bases between them. This CDR3 comprises 15 residues. The CDR3: CASSLGRGANTEAFF. DNA of the CDR3: TGCGCCAGCAGCTTGGGTCGAGGGGCCAACACTGAAGCTTTCTTT.

DNA of the CDR3: TGTGCCAGCAGCCTGGGACACGAGAACACTGAAGCTTTCTTT. It specifies CASSLGHENTEAFF. The V call is TRBV2, the J call TRBJ1-1, with D perhaps matching TRBD1 (6 bases). The CDR3 length is 14 residues. Trimming stripped 6 bases from V and 1 base from J, with 12 bases between. Germline V gene data show CDR1 as SNHLY and CDR2 as FYNNEI.

This clone occurred once. The V call is TRBV18, the J call TRBJ1-2; possibly TRBD1 for D (6 bases). V was shortened by 0 bases and J by 0 bases, with 11 bases between the two germline ends. This CDR3 is 16 amino acids long. Germline CDR1 KGHSH, CDR2 LQKENI. This CDR3 reads CASSPPDSPTNYGYTF. CDR3 in DNA: TGTGCCAGCTCACCACCGGACAGCCCCACTAACTATGGCTACACCTTC.

The V gene is TRBV19, the J gene TRBJ2-7; 11 bases line up with TRBD2. The CDR3 runs 15 residues. V lost 7 bases to trimming and J lost 3 bases; unmatched junction nucleotides: 8. Germline values: CDR1 LNHDA, CDR2 SQIVND (reference sequence). The CDR3 DNA sequence: TGTGCCAGTACCCCGGGGACTAGCGGTGTCTACGAGCAGTACTTC. As protein: CASTPGTSGVYEQYF.

CDR3 sequence: CASSLGPRQETQYF. DNA for the CDR3: TGTGCCAGCAGCTTAGGTCCCCGCCAAGAGACCCAGTACTTC. The chain has TRBV7-2 and TRBJ2-5; D uncertain. Germline V gene lookup returns CDR1 SGHTA and CDR2 FQGNSA. Trimming stripped 1 base from V and 1 base from J, with 7 bases between. The length of the CDR3 is 14 residues. Full variable domain (rest looked up from reference TRBV7-2 and TRBJ2-5): GAGVSQSPSNKVTEKGKDVELRCDPISGHTALYWYRQSLGQGLEFLIYFQGNSAPDKSGLPSDRFSAERTGGSVSTLTIQRTQQEDSAVYLCASSLGPRQETQYFGPGTRLLVL.

V is TRBV7-9 and J is TRBJ1-2, with TRBD1 identical over 7 bases. The CDR3 loop spans 15 amino acids. CDR1 SEHNR and CDR2 FQNEAQ come from the germline V gene (reference sequence). Trimming cost V 5 bases and J 3 bases; bases outside gene matches: 9. For the CDR3, the DNA is TGTGCCAGCAGCCTTAGTCAGGGACAGTACTATGGCTACACCTTC. Translation: CASSLSQGQYYGYTF. The complete variable domain, with remaining parts taken from reference TRBV7-9 and TRBJ1-2, reads DTGVSQNPRHKITKRGQNVTFRCDPISEHNRLYWYRQTLGQGPEFLTYFQNEAQLEKSRLLSDRFSAERPKGSFSTLEIQRTEQGDSAMYLCASSLSQGQYYGYTFGSGTRLTVV.

This chain links TRBV7-8 with TRBJ2-2; D may be TRBD1 (6 bases). The CDR3 extends over 15 amino acids. Germline values: CDR1 SGHVS, CDR2 FQNEAQ. V lost 3 bases to trimming and J lost 4 bases, with 12 bases between them. The CDR3 DNA sequence: TGTGCCAGCAGCTTGCTGGGGGCGCTCACCGGGGAGCTGTTTTTT. This codes for CASSLLGALTGELFF.